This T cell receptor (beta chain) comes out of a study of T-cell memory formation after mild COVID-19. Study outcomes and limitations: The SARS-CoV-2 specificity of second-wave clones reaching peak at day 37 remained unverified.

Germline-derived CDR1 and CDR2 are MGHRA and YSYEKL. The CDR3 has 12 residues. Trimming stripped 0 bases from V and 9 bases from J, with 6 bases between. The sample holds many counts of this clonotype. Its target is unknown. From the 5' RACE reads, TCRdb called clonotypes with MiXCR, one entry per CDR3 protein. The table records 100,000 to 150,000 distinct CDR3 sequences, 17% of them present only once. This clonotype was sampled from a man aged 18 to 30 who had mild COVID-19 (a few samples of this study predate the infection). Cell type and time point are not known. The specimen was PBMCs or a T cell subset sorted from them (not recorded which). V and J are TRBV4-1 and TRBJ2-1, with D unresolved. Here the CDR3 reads CASSQEAREQFF. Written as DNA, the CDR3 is TGCGCCAGCAGCCAAGAGGCCCGTGAGCAGTTCTTC.